The 29 T cell receptor beta chains reported below all come from one sample, sequenced in a study of T cells in Graves' hyperthyroidism and ophthalmopathy. Amplification of TCR beta CDR3 regions was performed using RNA transcripts as template. When the TCR CDR3 underwent first-round RT-PCR, the HTBI primer set was used. TCRdb called the multiplex PCR reads again in MiXCR, with one record for every CDR3 protein. In the table there are approximately 270,000 distinct CDR3 sequences, 13% to 15% of which are singletons. The source material was blood. Source of these receptors: a woman between 35 and 50 years old with Graves' hyperthyroidism that later progressed to Graves' ophthalmopathy.

This clonotype was observed once. This chain connects TRBV7-9 to TRBJ2-7, with 10 nucleotides matching TRBD2. This CDR3 contains 13 residues. In germline, CDR1 is SEHNR, CDR2 FQNEAQ (reference sequence). V lost 9 bases, J lost 2 bases, and 4 bases stayed unmatched. The CDR3 spells CASASGRAYEQYF. For the CDR3, the DNA is TGTGCCAGTGCGAGCGGGAGGGCCTACGAGCAGTACTTC.

This clonotype has a count of ten or more. The chain is built from TRBV5-1 and TRBJ2-1; possible D gene TRBD2, 5 bases. V was trimmed by 0 bases and J by 0 bases, leaving 10 bases between them. The CDR3 is made up of 16 amino acids. Per the germline V gene, CDR1 is SGHRS and CDR2 is YFSETQ. The CDR3 sequence is CASSLGAASSYNEQFF. As DNA, the CDR3 is TGCGCCAGCAGCTTGGGAGCGGCCAGCTCCTACAATGAGCAGTTCTTC.

This clonotype was found many times. The genes are TRBV27 and TRBJ2-7; 10 bases map to TRBD2. Germline assignment: CDR1 MNHEY and CDR2 SMNVEV (reference sequence). The trim removed 0 bases at V and 2 bases at J, leaving 1 base unmatched. The CDR3 sequence is 15 residues long. The CDR3 here is CASSLSLAGTYEQYF. The DNA of the CDR3 is TGTGCCAGCAGTTTATCACTAGCGGGGACCTACGAGCAGTACTTC.

This clonotype was seen ten or more times. The rearrangement uses TRBV19 and TRBJ2-5; D not resolved. The CDR3 length is 12 residues. The germline CDR1 and CDR2 sequences are LNHDA and SQIVND (reference sequence). The V and J ends lost 5 bases and 5 bases respectively, with 9 bases between them. CDR3 sequence (DNA): TGTGCCAGTAGTTTTCTTTCGGAGACCCAGTACTTC. It specifies CASSFLSETQYF.

This clonotype was detected only a few times. V is TRBV20-1 and J is TRBJ1-1, with a weak D call TRBD1 (5 bases). The CDR3 is 14 amino acids. Trimming removed 2 bases at V and 1 base at J, with 11 bases between. Germline CDR1 is DFQATT and CDR2 is SNEGSKA (reference sequence). CDR3 DNA: TGCAGTGCTAGACCCGGGGCGCCGAACACTGAAGCTTTCTTT. This encodes CSARPGAPNTEAFF.

This clonotype was picked up many times. V gene TRBV12-3 or TRBV12-4 combines with J gene TRBJ1-1; D unresolved. The CDR3 contains 14 residues. Trimming shortened V by 10 bases and J by 0 bases, and 15 bases separated the two germline ends. In nucleotides, the CDR3 is TGTGCCACCACGGGCAGACTCATGAACACTGAAGCTTTCTTT. The encoded protein is CATTGRLMNTEAFF.

This clonotype was recorded at least ten times. The chain joins TRBV28 to TRBJ2-7, with D perhaps matching TRBD1 (5 bases). There are 15 residues in the CDR3. Deletions cut 6 bases from V and 2 bases from J, with 17 bases between. CDR1 MDHEN and CDR2 SYDVKM come from the germline V gene. CDR3 in DNA: TGTGCCAGCAGGGAGCCAACAGGAGTTCCCTACGAGCAGTACTTC. It specifies CASREPTGVPYEQYF.

In this sample, this clonotype is medium-sized. The chain employs TRBV2 and TRBJ2-7; D possibly corresponds to TRBD2 (6 bases). Germline CDR1 is SNHLY and CDR2 is FYNNEI. V gave up 5 bases and J gave up 3 bases, with 11 bases separating them. This CDR3 region has 13 residues. For the CDR3, the DNA is TGTGCCAGCAGTCCCCAGGGACTCTACGAGCAGTACTTC. It is translated as CASSPQGLYEQYF.

In this sample, this clonotype turned up many times. The rearrangement joins TRBV10-3 to TRBJ1-1; D is ambiguous. Trimming stripped 2 bases from V and 4 bases from J, with 5 bases between. CDR1 is ENHRY and CDR2 is SYGVKD in the germline V gene. The CDR3 consists of 12 residues. CDR3 sequence reads: CAISELSTEAFF. CDR3 coding DNA: TGTGCCATCAGTGAGCTGAGCACTGAAGCTTTCTTT.

This clonotype showed up many times. The chain recombines TRBV19 with TRBJ1-4, with D maybe TRBD1 (5 bases). The CDR3 extends over 14 amino acids. V was cut by 8 bases and J by 5 bases, with 15 bases left in between. Looked up from germline, CDR1 is LNHDA and CDR2 is SQIVND (reference sequence). CDR3 in amino acids: CASRGSSLNEKLFF. The CDR3 region has the DNA TGTGCCAGTCGGGGCTCTTCACTAAATGAAAAACTGTTTTTT.

Many counts were recorded for this clonotype. This chain connects TRBV2 to TRBJ1-1; 7 bases are shared with TRBD1. Germline loops: CDR1 SNHLY, CDR2 FYNNEI. This CDR3 contains 14 residues. The V segment lost 4 bases and the J segment 5 bases; nucleotides outside the gene matches: 7. The CDR3 loop is CASSAVRGGTEAFF. DNA for the CDR3: TGTGCCAGCAGTGCGGTCAGGGGGGGGACTGAAGCTTTCTTT.

The table lists this clonotype with a few counts. V gene TRBV10-3 combines with J gene TRBJ2-1; 8 positions match TRBD2. From germline, CDR1 is ENHRY and CDR2 SYGVKD. The CDR3 runs 16 residues. The junction had 10 bases not matched to a gene; V was cut back by 5 bases and J by 4 bases. Here the CDR3 reads CAISMGSGSGYNEQFF. CDR3 bases: TGTGCCATCAGTATGGGGAGCGGGAGTGGGTACAATGAGCAGTTCTTC.

This clonotype was seen repeatedly, ten times or more. J is TRBJ2-7 and V is TRBV30; D possibly corresponds to TRBD1 (5 bases). The germline V and J ends were trimmed by 6 bases and 0 bases, with 9 bases remaining between them. The CDR3 covers 12 residues. CDR1 GTSNPN and CDR2 SVGIG come from the germline V gene (reference sequence). The CDR3 DNA reads TGTGCCTGCCAGGGAAGCTCCTACGAGCAGTACTTC. It codes for CACQGSSYEQYF.

This clonotype was counted ten times or more. The genes are TRBV12-3 or TRBV12-4 and TRBJ1-5; D possibly corresponds to TRBD1 (6 bases). V was trimmed by 5 bases and J by 0 bases, leaving 11 bases between them. The length of the CDR3 is 15 residues. CDR3 protein: CASSQGGYSNQPQHF. The DNA for the CDR3 is TGTGCCAGCAGTCAAGGGGGATATAGCAATCAGCCCCAGCATTTT.

This clonotype was detected many times. The chain joins TRBV6-2 or TRBV6-3 to TRBJ2-1, with TRBD1 identical over 8 bases. CDR3 length: 14 residues. Germline CDR1 reads MNHEY; CDR2 reads SVGEGT. The J segment lost 9 bases and the V segment lost 2 bases, leaving 6 bases of the junction unmatched. The CDR3 coding sequence is TGTGCCAGCAGTTACCAGGGGGCGCGCACTGAGCAGTTCTTC. Its protein is CASSYQGARTEQFF.

The table lists this clonotype with many counts. This chain joins TRBV28 and TRBJ1-1, with unresolved D. This CDR3 region has 15 residues. V was pared by 4 bases and J by 1 base, with 13 bases between. Germline CDR1 is MDHEN and CDR2 is SYDVKM. CDR3 nucleotide sequence: TGTGCCAGCAGTTCCCAAGGGAGGGCGAACACTGAAGCTTTCTTT. This gives the protein CASSSQGRANTEAFF. The variable domain in full, with the rest retrieved from reference TRBV28 and TRBJ1-1, is DVKVTQSSRYLVKRTGEKVFLECVQDMDHENMFWYRQDPGLGLRLIYFSYDVKMKEKGDIPEGYSVSREKKERFSLILESASTNQTSMYLCASSSQGRANTEAFFGQGTRLTVV.

V and J are TRBV10-2 and TRBJ1-4; no definite D call. Trimming stripped 4 bases from V and 8 bases from J, with 8 bases between. Germline loops: CDR1 WSHSY, CDR2 SAAADI. This CDR3 has 12 amino acids. In nucleotides, the CDR3 is TGCGCCAGCAGTGTGTCAGAAGAAAAACTGTTTTTT. Amino acid sequence: CASSVSEEKLFF.

This clonotype showed up many times. The rearrangement joins TRBV7-2 to TRBJ2-3; 9 positions match TRBD2. The CDR3 has 16 amino acids. Germline V CDR1 and CDR2: SGHTA, FQGNSA. J was trimmed by 2 bases and V by 4 bases; bases with no gene match: 7. The CDR3 region is CASSSPEREDTDTQYF. Here the CDR3 DNA reads TGTGCCAGCAGCTCTCCTGAGCGGGAGGACACAGATACGCAGTATTTT.

This clonotype was picked up many times. The chain links TRBV5-1 to TRBJ1-1; 8 bases match TRBD1. Losses at the gene ends were 5 bases for V and 3 bases for J; bases not matched to a gene: 9. Germline V gene lookup returns CDR1 SGHRS and CDR2 YFSETQ. The CDR3 is 15 amino acids. The CDR3 bases are TGCGCCAGCAGTATGGCAGGGGGCGCTTACACTGAAGCTTTCTTT. Translating gives CASSMAGGAYTEAFF.

This rearrangement joins TRBV6-2 or TRBV6-3 to TRBJ1-5, with 12 positions matching TRBD1. Per the germline V gene, CDR1 is MNHEY and CDR2 is SVGEGT. The CDR3 contains 19 residues. J was trimmed by 3 bases and V by 6 bases; bases with no gene match: 15. The CDR3: CASRSPRDRGLYNNQPQHF. CDR3 DNA sequence: TGTGCCAGCAGGTCTCCCCGGGACAGGGGGCTCTATAACAATCAGCCCCAGCATTTT.

This clonotype was counted at least ten times. This rearrangement joins TRBV5-4 to TRBJ2-1; 9 positions agree with TRBD2. The CDR3 is made up of 17 amino acids. Germline V gene sequence: CDR1 SGHNT, CDR2 YYREEE (reference sequence). The V segment lost 4 bases and the J segment 4 bases; nucleotides outside the gene matches: 12. CDR3 loop: CASSPAGGRGTYNEQFF. CDR3 DNA: TGTGCCAGCAGCCCCGCTGGCGGGAGGGGCACGTACAATGAGCAGTTCTTC.

This clonotype showed up many times. V and J are TRBV14 and TRBJ2-3; D uncertain. This CDR3 has 17 residues. Germline CDR1 and CDR2: SGHDN and FVKESK. V was pared by 1 base and J by 4 bases, with 18 bases between. CDR3 sequence (DNA): TGTGCCAGCAGCCAAGCTGCCCTTATCGTCGGTCCAGATACGCAGTATTTT. Residues: CASSQAALIVGPDTQYF. The variable domain in full, with the rest retrieved from reference TRBV14 and TRBJ2-3, is EAGVTQFPSHSVIEKGQTVTLRCDPISGHDNLYWYRRVMGKEIKFLLHFVKESKQDESGMPNNRFLAERTGGTYSTLKVQPAELEDSGVYFCASSQAALIVGPDTQYFGPGTRLTVL.

The gene calls are TRBV29-1 and TRBJ2-1; D may be TRBD1 or TRBD2 (5 bases each). V was cut by 2 bases and J by 11 bases, with 13 bases left in between. The CDR3 has 12 amino acids. The germline gives CDR1 SQVTM, CDR2 ANQGSEA. CDR3 DNA sequence: TGCAGCGTTGAAATTCCGAGGGGACAGCAGTTCTTC. Its protein product is CSVEIPRGQQFF.

There are many counts of this clonotype. The CDR3 nucleotides read TGTGCCAGTTCCCGGGGACGGACTAATGAAAAACTGTTTTTT. Its protein is CASSRGRTNEKLFF. This sequence joins TRBV6-1 and TRBJ1-4, with D maybe TRBD1 (5 bases). Germline lookup yields CDR1 MNHNS and CDR2 SASEGT. This CDR3 has 14 amino acids. With 9 bases removed from V and 2 bases from J, the gap between germline ends came to 13 bases.

This clonotype was observed many times. The chain combines TRBV3-1 with TRBJ1-3; 8 nucleotides align to TRBD1. The junction had 13 bases not matched to a gene; V was cut back by 3 bases and J by 0 bases. The CDR3 length is 19 residues. Germline V gene data show CDR1 as LGHDT and CDR2 as YNNKEL (reference sequence). The DNA of the CDR3 is TGTGCCAGCAGCCATGACAGGGGCAGGCGAGAACTCTCTGGAAACACCATATATTTT. This encodes CASSHDRGRRELSGNTIYF.

The table lists this clonotype with many counts. The chain couples TRBV6-1 to TRBJ1-1; D not resolved. This CDR3 has 14 amino acids. The germline V gene encodes CDR1 MNHNS and CDR2 SASEGT. The germline V and J ends were trimmed by 2 bases and 1 base, with 8 bases remaining between them. Written as DNA, the CDR3 is TGTGCCAGCAGTGAAAGGGCACAGAACACTGAAGCTTTCTTT. Translating it yields CASSERAQNTEAFF.

This chain links TRBV6-1 with TRBJ1-4; the D gene is possibly TRBD1 (5 bases). The CDR3 consists of 17 residues. Trimming took off 5 bases at V and 0 bases at J, with 16 bases between the two ends. The germline CDR1 and CDR2 sequences are MNHNS and SASEGT. CDR3 sequence reads: CASSPGQTRPTNEKLFF. Here the CDR3 DNA reads TGTGCCAGCAGTCCCGGACAAACACGCCCAACTAATGAAAAACTGTTTTTT.

This clonotype showed up many times. V gene TRBV18 combines with J gene TRBJ1-1; maybe TRBD1 (6 bases). V was clipped by 8 bases and J by 1 base, with 11 bases between them. Germline CDR1 and CDR2: KGHSH and LQKENI. The CDR3 loop spans 13 amino acids. CDR3 amino acids: CASSQGQNTEAFF. The CDR3 nucleotides are TGTGCCAGCAGCCAGGGGCAGAACACTGAAGCTTTCTTT.

This clonotype was recorded many times. This chain uses TRBV10-3 with TRBJ2-7; 13 positions match TRBD2. CDR3 length: 13 amino acids. V lost 10 bases, J lost 5 bases, and 5 bases stayed unmatched. Germline V gene data show CDR1 as ENHRY and CDR2 as SYGVKD. CDR3 loop: CANSGLAGHEQYF. The CDR3 DNA reads TGTGCCAACTCGGGACTAGCGGGACACGAGCAGTACTTC.